These T cell receptor beta chains were read from a single sample in a study of blood T cell repertoires in COVID-19. Some clones are missing from TCRdb's copy, which holds only in-frame ones; the method was immunoSEQ multiplex PCR. The sample shows 30,000 to 40,000 clones, around 90% of them seen only once. Sequencing used peripheral blood. The receptors were gathered from a woman over 75 with acute or convalescent COVID-19. The CDR3 runs from the conserved cysteine through the conserved F or W. The order of the fields is D gene, clone size, J gene, V gene, CDR3 protein, CDR3 DNA. D genes are given only for firm matches. Only some rows state a clone size, as once, few, many or a class for expanded clones.

d_gene: TRBD1; abundance: -; j_gene: TRBJ2-2; v_gene: TRBV19; CDR3aa: CASSSGTGAIGELFF; CDR3nt: TGTGCCAGTAGCTCCGGGACAGGGGCGATCGGGGAGCTGTTTTTT
d_gene: -; abundance: -; j_gene: TRBJ1-6; v_gene: TRBV5-5; CDR3aa: CASSLGPDSPLHF; CDR3nt: TGTGCCAGCAGCTTGGGCCCAGATTCACCCCTCCACTTT
d_gene: -; abundance: -; j_gene: TRBJ1-1; v_gene: TRBV7-8; CDR3aa: CASSLAGHTEAFF; CDR3nt: TGTGCCAGCAGCTTAGCGGGGCACACTGAAGCTTTCTTT
d_gene: TRBD1; abundance: -; j_gene: TRBJ1-6; v_gene: TRBV5-1; CDR3aa: CASSWTGFYNSPLHF; CDR3nt: TGCGCCAGCAGCTGGACAGGGTTCTATAATTCACCCCTCCACTTT
d_gene: TRBD2; abundance: -; j_gene: TRBJ2-5; v_gene: TRBV3-1/TRBV3-2; CDR3aa: CASSQARRGGLGETQYF; CDR3nt: TGTGCCAGCAGCCAAGCTCGTCGCGGGGGGTTAGGAGAGACCCAGTACTTC
d_gene: -; abundance: -; j_gene: TRBJ1-4; v_gene: TRBV5-1; CDR3aa: CASSFGRSNEKLFF; CDR3nt: TGCGCCAGCAGCTTTGGGAGAAGTAATGAAAAACTGTTTTTT
d_gene: TRBD2; abundance: -; j_gene: TRBJ2-3; v_gene: TRBV3-1/TRBV3-2; CDR3aa: CASGLAGGADTQYF; CDR3nt: TGTGCCAGCGGACTAGCGGGGGGGGCGGATACGCAGTATTTT
d_gene: TRBD1; abundance: -; j_gene: TRBJ2-1; v_gene: TRBV7-3; CDR3aa: CASSPPGQGTSNEQFF; CDR3nt: TGTGCCAGCAGCCCCCCCGGACAGGGAACTAGCAATGAGCAGTTCTTC
d_gene: TRBD2; abundance: -; j_gene: TRBJ2-1; v_gene: TRBV7-6; CDR3aa: CASSFTSGEYNEQFF; CDR3nt: TGTGCCAGCAGCTTCACTAGCGGGGAGTACAATGAGCAGTTCTTC
d_gene: TRBD2; abundance: -; j_gene: TRBJ2-7; v_gene: TRBV19; CDR3aa: CASTVTSGTYEQYF; CDR3nt: TGTGCCAGTACCGTGACTAGCGGTACCTACGAGCAGTACTTC
d_gene: -; abundance: -; j_gene: TRBJ2-1; v_gene: TRBV7-9; CDR3aa: CASSRDRLNEQFF; CDR3nt: TGTGCCAGCAGCAGAGACAGACTCAATGAGCAGTTCTTC
d_gene: TRBD1; abundance: -; j_gene: TRBJ2-7; v_gene: TRBV6-5; CDR3aa: CASRVGQGTFGEQYF; CDR3nt: TGTGCCAGCAGGGTGGGACAGGGCACTTTCGGCGAGCAGTACTTC
d_gene: TRBD1; abundance: -; j_gene: TRBJ2-7; v_gene: TRBV2; CDR3aa: CASRTGYEQYF; CDR3nt: TGTGCCAGCAGGACAGGGTACGAGCAGTACTTC
d_gene: -; abundance: -; j_gene: TRBJ2-7; v_gene: TRBV4-2; CDR3aa: CASSQVGLGYEQYF; CDR3nt: TGTGCCAGCAGCCAAGTGGGCTTGGGCTACGAGCAGTACTTC
d_gene: TRBD1; abundance: once; j_gene: TRBJ1-1; v_gene: TRBV5-1; CDR3aa: CASSRDRGNTEAFF; CDR3nt: TGCGCCAGCAGCCGCGACAGGGGGAACACTGAAGCTTTCTTT
d_gene: -; abundance: -; j_gene: TRBJ2-3; v_gene: TRBV7-3; CDR3aa: CASSYGTITDTQYF; CDR3nt: TGTGCCAGCAGCTACGGGACAATCACAGATACGCAGTATTTT
d_gene: -; abundance: -; j_gene: TRBJ2-5; v_gene: TRBV5-1; CDR3aa: CASSLARGPAGETQYF; CDR3nt: TGCGCCAGCAGCTTGGCCCGGGGGCCAGCGGGGGAGACCCAGTACTTC
d_gene: TRBD2; abundance: -; j_gene: TRBJ2-3; v_gene: TRBV30; CDR3aa: CAWRSSGGAYTQYF; CDR3nt: TGTGCCTGGAGGTCTAGCGGGGGGGCGTATACGCAGTATTTT
d_gene: -; abundance: few; j_gene: TRBJ1-1; v_gene: TRBV5-1; CDR3aa: CASSLMAGVSTTEAFF; CDR3nt: TGCGCCAGCAGCTTGATGGCAGGGGTTTCGACCACTGAAGCTTTCTTT
d_gene: TRBD1; abundance: -; j_gene: TRBJ1-2; v_gene: TRBV28; CDR3aa: CASTRRDRGLFNYGYTF; CDR3nt: TGTGCCAGCACCCGGAGGGACAGGGGGCTTTTTAACTATGGCTACACCTTC
d_gene: TRBD1; abundance: few; j_gene: TRBJ2-7; v_gene: TRBV6-2/TRBV6-3; CDR3aa: CASSYGVRGQGTYEQYF; CDR3nt: TGTGCCAGCAGTTACGGAGTCCGAGGACAGGGGACCTACGAGCAGTACTTC
d_gene: -; abundance: -; j_gene: TRBJ1-2; v_gene: TRBV6-1; CDR3aa: CASSEARVGSLPAYGYTF; CDR3nt: TGTGCCAGCAGTGAAGCGCGGGTAGGGAGTCTCCCTGCCTATGGCTACACCTTC
d_gene: TRBD1; abundance: -; j_gene: TRBJ1-4; v_gene: TRBV27; CDR3aa: CASRRQGLNEKLFF; CDR3nt: TGTGCCAGCAGAAGACAGGGGCTTAATGAAAAACTGTTTTTT
d_gene: -; abundance: -; j_gene: TRBJ1-2; v_gene: TRBV2; CDR3aa: CASSVLGYGYTF; CDR3nt: TGTGCCAGCAGTGTCCTAGGCTATGGCTACACCTTC
d_gene: TRBD2; abundance: -; j_gene: TRBJ2-3; v_gene: TRBV5-1; CDR3aa: CASSLGAGGGGLDTQYF; CDR3nt: TGCGCCAGCAGCTTAGGCGCGGGGGGCGGTGGGCTGGATACGCAGTATTTT
d_gene: TRBD2; abundance: -; j_gene: TRBJ2-1; v_gene: TRBV9; CDR3aa: CASSGSGGAGNEQFF; CDR3nt: TGTGCCAGCAGCGGGAGCGGGGGGGCCGGGAATGAGCAGTTCTTC
d_gene: -; abundance: -; j_gene: TRBJ2-2; v_gene: TRBV18; CDR3aa: CASRTRPTGELFF; CDR3nt: TGTGCCAGCCGGACTCGTCCCACCGGGGAGCTGTTTTTT
d_gene: TRBD2; abundance: -; j_gene: TRBJ2-5; v_gene: TRBV2; CDR3aa: CASSEYGGGETQYF; CDR3nt: TGTGCCAGCAGTGAATACGGCGGGGGGGAGACCCAGTACTTC
d_gene: -; abundance: -; j_gene: TRBJ2-1; v_gene: TRBV2; CDR3aa: CASSDQGLRLGEQFF; CDR3nt: TGTGCCAGCAGTGACCAAGGACTCCGTTTAGGTGAGCAGTTCTTC
d_gene: -; abundance: -; j_gene: TRBJ2-1; v_gene: TRBV3-1/TRBV3-2; CDR3aa: CASSQSAGYNEQFF; CDR3nt: TGTGCCAGCAGCCAAAGCGCGGGGTACAATGAGCAGTTCTTC
d_gene: -; abundance: once; j_gene: TRBJ2-6; v_gene: TRBV7-6; CDR3aa: CASSLARGGVRSGANVLTF; CDR3nt: TGTGCCAGCAGCTTAGCGCGAGGAGGGGTCCGTTCTGGGGCCAACGTCCTGACTTTC
d_gene: TRBD2; abundance: -; j_gene: TRBJ2-2; v_gene: TRBV19; CDR3aa: CASRYSGHGELFF; CDR3nt: TGTGCCAGTAGGTATAGCGGGCACGGGGAGCTGTTTTTT
d_gene: TRBD1; abundance: -; j_gene: TRBJ2-5; v_gene: TRBV4-3; CDR3aa: CASSQGQGRETQYF; CDR3nt: TGCGCCAGCAGCCAAGGACAGGGAAGAGAGACCCAGTACTTC
d_gene: -; abundance: -; j_gene: TRBJ2-7; v_gene: TRBV12-3/TRBV12-4; CDR3aa: CASSPGLNVYF; CDR3nt: TGTGCCAGCAGCCCGGGACTGAACGTGTACTTC
d_gene: -; abundance: -; j_gene: TRBJ1-1; v_gene: TRBV7-2; CDR3aa: CASSLGPGQHTEAFF; CDR3nt: TGTGCCAGCAGCTTGGGACCCGGACAGCACACTGAAGCTTTCTTT
d_gene: TRBD2; abundance: -; j_gene: TRBJ2-3; v_gene: TRBV2; CDR3aa: CASSERRGGQDTQYF; CDR3nt: TGTGCCAGCAGTGAACGGCGGGGGGGCCAAGATACGCAGTATTTT
d_gene: TRBD1; abundance: -; j_gene: TRBJ1-1; v_gene: TRBV10-3; CDR3aa: CASGQGADTEAFF; CDR3nt: TGTGCCTCCGGACAGGGGGCTGACACTGAAGCTTTCTTT
d_gene: TRBD1; abundance: once; j_gene: TRBJ2-7; v_gene: TRBV6-5; CDR3aa: CASSTGQGGEQYF; CDR3nt: TGTGCCAGCAGTACTGGACAGGGCGGCGAGCAGTACTTC
d_gene: TRBD2; abundance: once; j_gene: TRBJ2-7; v_gene: TRBV28; CDR3aa: CASSWAGGTYEQYF; CDR3nt: TGTGCCAGCAGTTGGGCGGGGGGGACCTACGAGCAGTACTTC
d_gene: -; abundance: -; j_gene: TRBJ1-1; v_gene: TRBV15; CDR3aa: CATSRTRSSGTEAFF; CDR3nt: TGTGCCACCAGCAGAACTAGGTCGTCAGGCACTGAAGCTTTCTTT
d_gene: TRBD1; abundance: -; j_gene: TRBJ1-5; v_gene: TRBV6-5; CDR3aa: CASRVTGLSNQPQHF; CDR3nt: TGTGCCAGCAGAGTGACAGGGCTTAGCAATCAGCCCCAGCATTTT
d_gene: -; abundance: -; j_gene: TRBJ1-4; v_gene: TRBV10-3; CDR3aa: CAISQDPRDEKLFF; CDR3nt: TGTGCCATCAGCCAAGACCCGCGGGATGAAAAACTGTTTTTT
d_gene: TRBD2; abundance: once; j_gene: TRBJ2-2; v_gene: TRBV11-2; CDR3aa: CASSAGGSRNTGELFF; CDR3nt: TGTGCCAGCAGCGCGGGGGGCAGTCGGAACACCGGGGAGCTGTTTTTT
d_gene: -; abundance: -; j_gene: TRBJ2-2; v_gene: TRBV15; CDR3aa: CATVRRDSNTGELFF; CDR3nt: TGTGCCACAGTCAGGAGGGACAGTAACACCGGGGAGCTGTTTTTT
d_gene: -; abundance: -; j_gene: TRBJ1-1; v_gene: TRBV11-2; CDR3aa: CASSLVVTGPFKAFF; CDR3nt: TGTGCCAGCAGCTTAGTAGTGACAGGTCCCTTTAAAGCTTTCTTT
d_gene: -; abundance: -; j_gene: TRBJ2-7; v_gene: TRBV2; CDR3aa: CASSAGQWGYEQYF; CDR3nt: TGTGCCAGCAGCGCGGGACAGTGGGGGTACGAGCAGTACTTC
d_gene: -; abundance: once; j_gene: TRBJ1-3; v_gene: TRBV18; CDR3aa: CASSPNDIRSGNTIYF; CDR3nt: TGTGCCAGCTCACCGAATGACATACGCTCTGGAAACACCATATATTTT
d_gene: -; abundance: -; j_gene: TRBJ1-5; v_gene: TRBV29-1; CDR3aa: CSARGGNNQPQHF; CDR3nt: TGCAGCGCGAGGGGCGGGAACAATCAGCCCCAGCATTTT
d_gene: -; abundance: -; j_gene: TRBJ1-4; v_gene: TRBV6-2/TRBV6-3; CDR3aa: CASSYGGRNEKLFF; CDR3nt: TGTGCCAGCAGTTACGGGGGCCGGAATGAAAAACTGTTTTTT
d_gene: TRBD1; abundance: -; j_gene: TRBJ2-2; v_gene: TRBV7-7; CDR3aa: CASSLTGVGTGELFF; CDR3nt: TGTGCTAGCAGCTTAACAGGGGTCGGCACCGGGGAGCTGTTTTTT
d_gene: TRBD2; abundance: once; j_gene: TRBJ2-1; v_gene: TRBV29-1; CDR3aa: CSFGLAGIEQFF; CDR3nt: TGCAGCTTTGGACTAGCGGGGATTGAGCAGTTCTTC
d_gene: TRBD2; abundance: -; j_gene: TRBJ2-1; v_gene: TRBV7-3; CDR3aa: CAGSLQRGSYNEQFF; CDR3nt: TGTGCCGGCAGCTTACAGCGGGGGTCCTACAATGAGCAGTTCTTC
d_gene: -; abundance: -; j_gene: TRBJ1-4; v_gene: TRBV23-1; CDR3aa: CASSLPTTNEKLFF; CDR3nt: TGCGCCAGCAGTCTACCTACAACTAATGAAAAACTGTTTTTT
d_gene: TRBD1; abundance: -; j_gene: TRBJ1-4; v_gene: TRBV6-5; CDR3aa: CASSQTGDEKLFF; CDR3nt: TGTGCCAGCAGCCAGACAGGGGACGAAAAACTGTTTTTT
d_gene: TRBD1; abundance: few; j_gene: TRBJ1-2; v_gene: TRBV7-9; CDR3aa: CASSWKPGTGNYGYTF; CDR3nt: TGTGCCAGCAGCTGGAAACCAGGGACAGGAAACTATGGCTACACCTTC
d_gene: -; abundance: once; j_gene: TRBJ1-4; v_gene: TRBV6-1; CDR3aa: CASSEARSFEKEKLFF; CDR3nt: TGTGCCAGCAGTGAAGCGCGGAGTTTCGAGAAGGAAAAACTGTTTTTT
d_gene: -; abundance: -; j_gene: TRBJ1-1; v_gene: TRBV7-8; CDR3aa: CASSFGEYTEAFF; CDR3nt: TGTGCCAGCAGCTTCGGAGAATACACTGAAGCTTTCTTT